These 23 T cell receptor beta chains originate from one sample sequenced in a study of blood T cells in healthy people across ages. Using a J-beta primer mix together with a sample-barcoded 5' primer, a second PCR was run for roughly 7 to 11 cycles. TCRdb reprocessed the 5' RACE reads via MiXCR and lists one record per CDR3 protein. The profile covers more than 500,000 distinct CDR3 sequences, with about 25% appearing a single time and about 18% taken by the ten largest. Sequencing input: blood. Every receptor here comes from a woman aged 70-85 years in good health.

This clonotype was observed a few times. The J gene is TRBJ2-7, the V gene TRBV12-3 or TRBV12-4; 7 positions match TRBD2. V trimming: 5 bases; J trimming: 6 bases; junction bases outside the gene matches: 4. The CDR3 has 12 amino acids. CDR3 amino acids: CASSPGGGEQYF. The CDR3 region has the DNA TGTGCCAGCAGTCCGGGGGGAGGCGAGCAGTACTTC.

This clonotype has just a few counts. The J gene is TRBJ2-2, the V gene TRBV4-3; 9 bases line up with TRBD2. After removal of 1 base from V and 5 bases from J, the junction contained 2 bases not matched to a gene. Looked up from germline, CDR1 is LGHNA and CDR2 is YSLEER. The CDR3 contains 15 residues. In DNA, the CDR3 is TGCGCCAGCAGCCAAGGGACTAGCGAGACCGGGGAGCTGTTTTTT. Residues: CASSQGTSETGELFF.

The J gene is TRBJ2-5, the V gene TRBV20-1; the D gene could be TRBD1 or TRBD2 (5 bases each). V gave up 5 bases and J gave up 4 bases, with 17 bases separating them. Germline values: CDR1 DFQATT, CDR2 SNEGSKA (reference sequence). The CDR3 consists of 14 residues. This CDR3 is CSARRTGTSETQYF. CDR3 sequence (DNA): TGCAGTGCTCGCCGCACGGGGACGTCAGAGACCCAGTACTTC.

This chain uses TRBV20-1 with TRBJ1-1; tentatively, D is TRBD1 (5 bases). Deletions cut 3 bases from V and 5 bases from J, with 13 bases between. This CDR3 spans 13 amino acids. Germline V gene sequence: CDR1 DFQATT, CDR2 SNEGSKA (reference sequence). Written as DNA, the CDR3 is TGCAGTGCTAGTGGTGGGGGATGGACTGAAGCTTTCTTT. This encodes CSASGGGWTEAFF.

There are a few counts of this clonotype. V and J are TRBV7-2 and TRBJ2-2; TRBD2 aligns across 10 bases. This CDR3 is built from 16 residues. CDR1 is SGHTA, CDR2 FQGNSA, per germline. Trimming at V came to 5 bases and at J to 2 bases, leaving 5 bases not matched to a gene. The CDR3 DNA reads TGTGCCAGCAGCCCTTTAGCGGGGGGTAACACCGGGGAGCTGTTTTTT. Encoded protein: CASSPLAGGNTGELFF.

The J gene is TRBJ2-7, the V gene TRBV5-6; 9 bases map to TRBD1. The germline V gene encodes CDR1 SGHDT and CDR2 YYEEEE. The length of the CDR3 is 14 residues. Unmatched junction bases numbered 8, after V lost 4 bases and J lost 6 bases. The chain's CDR3 is CASSGPGQGSEQYF. Here the CDR3 DNA reads TGTGCCAGCAGCGGACCGGGACAGGGCAGCGAGCAGTACTTC. The full variable domain, in which reference TRBV5-6 and TRBJ2-7 provide the parts outside the CDR3, is DAGVTQSPTHLIKTRGQQVTLRCSPKSGHDTVSWYQQALGQGPQFIFQYYEEEERQRGNFPDRFSGHQFPNYSSELNVNALLLGDSALYLCASSGPGQGSEQYFGPGTRLTVT.

The rearrangement uses TRBV4-3 and TRBJ2-5; tentatively, D is TRBD2 (7 bases). The CDR3 consists of 15 residues. CDR1 LGHNA and CDR2 YSLEER come from the germline V gene. V lost 3 bases and J lost 4, with 15 bases in between. The CDR3 DNA follows: TGCGCCAGCAGCCAGAGGGGGGGGGCCGGAGAGACCCAGTACTTC. It specifies CASSQRGGAGETQYF.

CDR3 nucleotides: TGTGCCAGCAGCTTATACCGAGCGGATGGCTACACCTTC. This gives the protein CASSLYRADGYTF. This sequence joins TRBV7-2 and TRBJ1-2, with D uncertain. CDR1 and CDR2 from the germline V gene are SGHTA and FQGNSA. Trimming cost V 2 bases and J 6 bases, with 10 bases left between them. The CDR3 is made up of 13 amino acids. Full variable domain (missing parts from reference TRBV7-2 and TRBJ1-2): GAGVSQSPSNKVTEKGKDVELRCDPISGHTALYWYRQSLGQGLEFLIYFQGNSAPDKSGLPSDRFSAERTGGSVSTLTIQRTQQEDSAVYLCASSLYRADGYTFGSGTRLTVV.

The gene calls are TRBV12-3 or TRBV12-4 and TRBJ2-2, with D possibly matching TRBD2 (5 bases). The CDR3 consists of 15 residues. V shed 3 bases and J shed 4 bases, with 12 bases lying between them. Here the CDR3 reads CASSFKMGVTGELFF. The CDR3 nucleotides read TGTGCCAGCAGTTTCAAGATGGGAGTCACCGGGGAGCTGTTTTTT.

The rearrangement uses TRBV10-3 and TRBJ2-2; possibly TRBD2 for D (5 bases). V was trimmed by 4 bases and J by 7 bases, leaving 7 bases between them. The V gene's germline CDR1 is ENHRY and CDR2 SYGVKD. CDR3 length: 12 residues. CDR3 loop: CAISVSDGELFF. In nucleotides, the CDR3 is TGTGCCATCAGTGTTAGCGACGGGGAGCTGTTTTTT.

This sequence joins TRBV7-9 and TRBJ1-1, with a possible D match to TRBD1 (5 bases). V dropped 5 bases and J dropped 4 bases, with 14 bases sitting between them. CDR1 is SEHNR, CDR2 FQNEAQ, per germline (reference sequence). CDR3 length equals 14 residues. CDR3 residues: CASSPGTEGTEAFF. The DNA for the CDR3 is TGTGCCAGCAGCCCTGGGACCGAAGGCACTGAAGCTTTCTTT.

The V call is TRBV29-1, the J call TRBJ2-5; weak D call: TRBD1 (5 bases). V lost 4 bases, J lost 2 bases, and 8 bases lay in between. The CDR3 loop spans 12 amino acids. Germline CDR1 is SQVTM and CDR2 is ANQGSEA. CDR3 nucleotides: TGCAGCGTTGGGAAGGGGCAAGAGACCCAGTACTTC. This translates into CSVGKGQETQYF.

Of note for this clonotype: The missing conserved phenylalanine or tryptophan at the end of this CDR3 makes a read error likely. CDR3: CASSFTRGGRQYS. The CDR3 coding sequence is TGCGCCAGCAGCTTTACGAGGGGGGGCCGTCAGTATTCT. The gene calls are TRBV5-1 and TRBJ2-3; D may be TRBD2 (7 bases). Germline V gene lookup returns CDR1 SGHRS and CDR2 YFSETQ. Trimming took 2 bases from V and 12 from J, leaving 16 bases between them. CDR3 size: 13 residues.

The sample holds a few counts of this clonotype. The chain combines TRBV5-1 with TRBJ2-1; the D gene is possibly TRBD1 (5 bases). Germline V gene data show CDR1 as SGHRS and CDR2 as YFSETQ. V lost 6 bases, J lost 0 bases, and 16 bases lay in between. The CDR3 runs to 16 residues. The CDR3 loop reads CASTNRQLSSYNEQFF. In DNA, the CDR3 is TGCGCCAGCACCAACAGACAGTTAAGCTCCTACAATGAGCAGTTCTTC.

The chain links TRBV18 to TRBJ1-1; TRBD1 is a possible D gene (6 bases). The ends were cut back, 0 bases at V and 3 bases at J, with 8 bases in the middle. In germline, CDR1 is KGHSH, CDR2 LQKENI. CDR3 length equals 14 residues. The CDR3 sequence: CASSPPEGDTEAFF. The DNA of the CDR3 is TGTGCCAGCTCACCACCAGAGGGGGACACTGAAGCTTTCTTT.

This clonotype was counted a few times. The CDR3 region is CAWSVLSGSNYGYTF. As DNA, the CDR3 is TGTGCCTGGAGTGTTTTGTCAGGGTCGAACTATGGCTACACCTTC. The rearrangement uses TRBV30 and TRBJ1-2, with D tentatively TRBD1 (5 bases). Trimming removed 0 bases at V and 2 bases at J, with 13 bases between. There are 15 residues in the CDR3. The germline gives CDR1 GTSNPN, CDR2 SVGIG (reference sequence).

The chain recombines TRBV20-1 with TRBJ2-5; D is uncertain. Matching the DNA end better, TRBJ2-7 makes the J call doubtful. In germline, CDR1 is DFQATT, CDR2 SNEGSKA (reference sequence). The CDR3 sequence is 12 residues long. CDR3 residues: CSARGNSYEQYF. CDR3 in DNA: TGCAGTGCTAGGGGGAACTCCTACGAGCAGTACTTC.

This clonotype appeared a few times. The genes are TRBV15 and TRBJ1-1; D is perhaps TRBD1 (6 bases). Deletions cut 5 bases from V and 6 bases from J, with 22 bases between. The CDR3 has 16 residues. The germline gives CDR1 LNHNV, CDR2 YYDKDF (reference sequence). Written as DNA, the CDR3 is TGTGCCACCAGCTCACACAGGGCGGCTCCATCCCCTGAAGCTTTCTTT. This sequence encodes CATSSHRAAPSPEAFF.

In its sample, this clonotype was seen a few times. This chain uses TRBV5-1 with TRBJ2-3; 9 positions match TRBD2. The CDR3 contains 16 residues. CDR1 and CDR2 from the germline V gene are SGHRS and YFSETQ. Trimming took 2 bases from V and 3 from J; bases not matched to a gene: 7. CDR3 region: CASSFSRLAVTDTQYF. The CDR3 bases are TGCGCCAGCAGCTTTTCGAGACTAGCGGTAACAGATACGCAGTATTTT.

This chain uses TRBV4-3 with TRBJ2-3, with no clear D. The V end was cut by 4 bases, the J end by 4 bases, with 18 bases between. Germline V gives CDR1 LGHNA, CDR2 YSLEER. CDR3 length: 16 residues. CDR3 region: CASSPEHLGPSDTQYF. As DNA, the CDR3 is TGCGCCAGCAGCCCAGAGCACCTTGGCCCTTCAGATACGCAGTATTTT.

V and J are TRBV7-8 and TRBJ1-2; no reliable D call. Germline V gene sequence: CDR1 SGHVS, CDR2 FQNEAQ. V was clipped by 3 bases and J by 0 bases, with 11 bases between them. The CDR3 runs 15 residues. DNA for the CDR3: TGTGCCAGCAGCTTTTCCCGGGCCACTAACTATGGCTACACCTTC. This gives the protein CASSFSRATNYGYTF.

The genes are TRBV18 and TRBJ1-4; D is uncertain. The V and J ends lost 1 base and 4 bases respectively, with 10 bases between them. The CDR3 covers 15 residues. Germline assignment: CDR1 KGHSH and CDR2 LQKENI. CDR3 protein: CASSPQAPYNEKLFF. In DNA, the CDR3 is TGTGCCAGCTCACCACAGGCCCCATATAATGAAAAACTGTTTTTT.

The CDR3 DNA reads TGTGCCAGCAGCCCTTATGGGGAGCTGTTTTTT. Translated, it gives CASSPYGELFF. The chain uses TRBV7-2 and TRBJ2-2, with D uncertain. Germline CDR1 is SGHTA and CDR2 is FQGNSA. Deletions cut 5 bases from V and 8 bases from J, with 6 bases between. The CDR3 runs 11 residues. The variable domain in full, completed from reference TRBV7-2 and TRBJ2-2, reads GAGVSQSPSNKVTEKGKDVELRCDPISGHTALYWYRQSLGQGLEFLIYFQGNSAPDKSGLPSDRFSAERTGGSVSTLTIQRTQQEDSAVYLCASSPYGELFFGEGSRLTVL.